The sequence of this T cell receptor (beta chain) was determined in a study of glioma-infiltrating T cells. Study-wide findings and caveats: Tissue-blood divergence was below expectation in non-neoplastic patients, above in gliomas.

V gave up 1 base and J gave up 5 bases; unmatched junction bases: 3. Germline values: CDR1 SEHNR, CDR2 FQNEAQ (reference sequence). The CDR3 is made up of 15 amino acids. This clonotype came up many times. Its cognate antigen is unknown. The iRepertoire nested amplicon-rescue multiplex PCR amplified TCR alpha and beta CDR3s from RNA. Each CDR3 protein is one row after TCRdb ran MiXCR on the multiplex PCR reads. Among approximately 120,000 distinct CDR3 sequences listed, 25% to 30% were seen once. The origin of this receptor is a human donor with low-grade glioma or glioblastoma, undergoing nonglioma brain surgery, or in good health (not recorded which). Source material: glioma tissue, nonneoplastic brain tissue, or PBMCs (not recorded which). The chain combines TRBV7-9 with TRBJ2-2; 8 nucleotides agree with TRBD1. CDR3 sequence: CASSLGDRRTGELFF. The CDR3 region has the DNA TGTGCCAGCAGCTTAGGGGACAGGAGGACCGGGGAGCTGTTTTTT.